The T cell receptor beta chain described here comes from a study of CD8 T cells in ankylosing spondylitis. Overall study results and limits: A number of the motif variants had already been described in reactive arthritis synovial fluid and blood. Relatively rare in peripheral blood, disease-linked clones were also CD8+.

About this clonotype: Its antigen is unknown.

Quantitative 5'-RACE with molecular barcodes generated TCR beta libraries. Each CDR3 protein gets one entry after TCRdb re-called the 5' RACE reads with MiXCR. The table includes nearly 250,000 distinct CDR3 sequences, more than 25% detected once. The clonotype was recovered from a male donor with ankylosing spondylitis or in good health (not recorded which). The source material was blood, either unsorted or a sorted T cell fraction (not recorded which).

The CDR3 spells CASSYNGPGQGSTNEKLFF. The CDR3 coding sequence is TGTGCCAGCAGTTACAATGGTCCGGGACAGGGTTCCACTAATGAAAAACTGTTTTTT. The gene calls are TRBV6-5 and TRBJ1-4, with 9 positions matching TRBD1. The germline V gene has CDR1 MNHEY and CDR2 SVGAGI. CDR3 length: 19 residues. V trimming: 2 bases; J trimming: 2 bases; junction bases outside the gene matches: 12.